Listed here are 14 T cell receptor beta chains from one sample, sequenced in a study of blood T cell repertoires in COVID-19. Profiling relied on immunoSEQ multiplex PCR, and the TCRdb table lists in-frame clones only, not all of them. The data contain approximately 130,000 clones, around 81% of them seen just once; the ten biggest clones take up 9.5% to 14%. Material for sequencing was peripheral blood. These receptors were obtained from a human donor in a cohort sampled during active COVID-19.

The chain recombines TRBV27 with TRBJ2-3, with a possible D match to TRBD2 (5 bases). Trimming pared 0 bases from V and 3 bases from J, leaving 16 bases between. CDR3 length: 17 residues. The germline CDR1 and CDR2 sequences are MNHEY and SMNVEV (reference sequence). The CDR3 region has the DNA TGTGCCAGCAGTTTATCGAGTAACCGGGATTATACAGATACGCAGTATTTT. Protein sequence: CASSLSSNRDYTDTQYF.

The V call is TRBV18, the J call TRBJ1-6; TRBD1 might be the D (5 bases). From germline, CDR1 is KGHSH and CDR2 LQKENI. With 3 bases removed from V and 7 bases from J, the gap between germline ends came to 13 bases. The CDR3 is 15 amino acids. CDR3 loop: CASSPPAGRNSPLHF. The CDR3 bases are TGTGCCAGCTCACCCCCGGCAGGGAGGAATTCACCCCTCCACTTT.

The gene calls are TRBV11-2 and TRBJ2-2; TRBD2 agrees at 7 bases. Losses at the gene ends were 5 bases for V and 0 bases for J; bases not matched to a gene: 9. Per the germline V gene, CDR1 is SGHAT and CDR2 is FQNNGV. The CDR3 contains 17 residues. CDR3 region: CASSPRASGTNTGELFF. The CDR3 DNA is TGTGCCAGCAGCCCCCGGGCTAGCGGCACGAACACCGGGGAGCTGTTTTTT.

The J gene is TRBJ2-1, the V gene TRBV7-8; D possibly corresponds to TRBD2 (5 bases). The CDR3 covers 15 residues. Germline assignment: CDR1 SGHVS and CDR2 FQNEAQ. V was shortened by 5 bases and J by 3 bases, with 14 bases between the two germline ends. In DNA form, the CDR3 reads TGTGCCAGCAGCCCCGGGGATAGTATCTACAATGAGCAGTTCTTC. Residues: CASSPGDSIYNEQFF.

The table lists this clone with a count of one. The rearrangement joins TRBV12-3 or TRBV12-4 to TRBJ1-5; D gene unclear. Trimming left V 3 bases short and J 10 bases short, with 13 bases between. The CDR3 contains 13 residues. CDR3 nucleotides: TGTGCCAGCAGTTTCCCAGGCGGGCGACCCCAGCATTTT. Translation: CASSFPGGRPQHF.

The chain carries TRBV5-4 and TRBJ1-1, with 8 bases matching TRBD1. Trimming took 4 bases from V and 4 from J; bases not matched to a gene: 6. The CDR3 totals 14 residues. Per the germline V gene, CDR1 is SGHNT and CDR2 is YYREEE (reference sequence). This CDR3 reads CASSNGQGGTEAFF. CDR3 coding DNA: TGTGCCAGCAGCAACGGACAGGGAGGCACTGAAGCTTTCTTT.

The J gene is TRBJ1-1, the V gene TRBV9, with no clear D. This CDR3 is built from 12 residues. V was pared by 4 bases and J by 7 bases, with 11 bases between. Germline V gene sequence: CDR1 SGDLS, CDR2 YYNGEE. This chain's CDR3 is CASSLGEREAFF. The CDR3 coding sequence is TGTGCCAGCAGCCTCGGGGAGCGTGAAGCTTTCTTT.

This sequence joins TRBV5-6 and TRBJ1-6; a possible D gene is TRBD1 (5 bases). Germline lookup yields CDR1 SGHDT and CDR2 YYEEEE. The V and J ends lost 0 bases and 7 bases respectively, with 11 bases between them. The CDR3 is 15 residues long. CDR3 in DNA: TGTGCCAGCAGCTTGGTTCGACAGCTAAATTCACCCCTCCACTTT. Protein product: CASSLVRQLNSPLHF.

The gene calls are TRBV14 and TRBJ1-2; no clear D gene. The CDR3 is 14 amino acids. V shed 6 bases and J shed 2 bases, with 13 bases lying between them. CDR1 is SGHDN, CDR2 FVKESK, per germline. CDR3 sequence: CASSRGEENYGYTF. The DNA for the CDR3 is TGTGCCAGCAGTCGTGGGGAGGAGAACTATGGCTACACCTTC.

The rearrangement uses TRBV19 and TRBJ2-7; possibly TRBD1 for D (6 bases). Germline V gives CDR1 LNHDA, CDR2 SQIVND (reference sequence). CDR3 length: 13 residues. Trimming stripped 5 bases from V and 5 bases from J, with 13 bases between. For the CDR3, the DNA is TGTGCCAGTAGTGCCGGACAGATCAACGAGCAGTACTTC. This sequence encodes CASSAGQINEQYF.

As DNA, the CDR3 is TGTGCCAGCAGTTACTCGGGACAGCTACAAGAGACCCAGTACTTC. Protein product: CASSYSGQLQETQYF. V is TRBV6-5 and J is TRBJ2-5, with 7 bases lining up with TRBD1. V trimming: 0 bases; J trimming: 2 bases; junction bases outside the gene matches: 3. The CDR3 runs 15 residues. CDR1 and CDR2 from the germline V gene are MNHEY and SVGAGI.

V and J are TRBV19 and TRBJ1-5; no reliable D call. Looked up from germline, CDR1 is LNHDA and CDR2 is SQIVND (reference sequence). The CDR3 is made up of 15 amino acids. V was clipped by 0 bases and J by 3 bases, with 9 bases between them. CDR3 amino acids: CASSIDGDSNQPQHF. The CDR3 nucleotides are TGTGCCAGTAGTATAGATGGAGATTCCAATCAGCCCCAGCATTTT.

The chain joins TRBV3-1 (or the pseudogene TRBV3-2) to TRBJ2-3; 8 bases map to TRBD2. The CDR3 loop spans 15 amino acids. V lost 6 bases, J lost 5 bases, and 10 bases stayed unmatched. CDR1 is LGHDT, CDR2 YNNKEL, per germline (reference sequence). In DNA, the CDR3 is TGTGCCAGCAGGGCTCTCGGGGGGGAAGGAGATACGCAGTATTTT. Translation: CASRALGGEGDTQYF.

This clone came up once. This chain links TRBV30 with TRBJ1-1, with 8 bases identical to TRBD1. The trim removed 8 bases at V and 1 base at J, leaving 9 bases unmatched. The length of the CDR3 is 14 residues. The V gene's germline CDR1 is GTSNPN and CDR2 SVGIG (reference sequence). CDR3 loop: CARQGAGENTEAFF. As DNA, the CDR3 is TGTGCCCGGCAGGGGGCAGGGGAGAACACTGAAGCTTTCTTT.